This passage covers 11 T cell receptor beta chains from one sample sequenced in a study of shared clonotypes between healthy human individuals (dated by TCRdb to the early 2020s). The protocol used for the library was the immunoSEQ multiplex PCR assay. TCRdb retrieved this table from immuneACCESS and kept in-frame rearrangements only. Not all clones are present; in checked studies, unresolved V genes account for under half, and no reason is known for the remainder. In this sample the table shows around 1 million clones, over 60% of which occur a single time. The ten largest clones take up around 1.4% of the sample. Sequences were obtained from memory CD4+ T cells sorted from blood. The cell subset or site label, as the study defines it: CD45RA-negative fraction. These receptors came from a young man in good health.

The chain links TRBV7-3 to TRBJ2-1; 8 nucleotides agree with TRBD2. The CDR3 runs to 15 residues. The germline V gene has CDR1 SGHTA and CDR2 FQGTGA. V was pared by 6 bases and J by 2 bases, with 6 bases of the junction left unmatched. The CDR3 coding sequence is TGTGCCAGCAGTGTTAGCGGGGCAACCTACAATGAGCAGTTCTTC. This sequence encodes CASSVSGATYNEQFF.

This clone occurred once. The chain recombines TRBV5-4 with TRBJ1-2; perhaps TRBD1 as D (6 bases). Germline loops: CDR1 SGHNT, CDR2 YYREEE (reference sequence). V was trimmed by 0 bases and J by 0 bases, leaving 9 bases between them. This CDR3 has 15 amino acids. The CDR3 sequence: CASSLGAGANYGYTF. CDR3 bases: TGTGCCAGCAGCTTGGGGGCAGGGGCTAACTATGGCTACACCTTC.

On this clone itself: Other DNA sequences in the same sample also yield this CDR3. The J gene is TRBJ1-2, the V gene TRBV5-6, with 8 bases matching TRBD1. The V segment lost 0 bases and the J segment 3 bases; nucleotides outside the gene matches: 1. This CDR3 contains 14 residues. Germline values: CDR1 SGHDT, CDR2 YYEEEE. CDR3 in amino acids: CASSLVGQDYGYTF. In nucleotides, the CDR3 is TGTGCCAGCAGCTTGGTGGGACAGGACTATGGCTACACCTTC.

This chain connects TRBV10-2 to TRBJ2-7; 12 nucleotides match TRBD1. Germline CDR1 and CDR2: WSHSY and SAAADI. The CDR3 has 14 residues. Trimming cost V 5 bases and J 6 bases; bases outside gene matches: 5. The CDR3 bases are TGCGCCAGCAGTCCGGGACAGGGGGCTCTCGAGCAGTACTTC. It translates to CASSPGQGALEQYF.

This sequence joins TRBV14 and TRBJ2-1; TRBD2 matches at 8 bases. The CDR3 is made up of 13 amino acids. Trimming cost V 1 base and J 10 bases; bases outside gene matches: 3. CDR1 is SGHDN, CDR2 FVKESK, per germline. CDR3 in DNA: TGTGCCAGCAGCCAAGTCGAGCGGGGGGAGCAGTTCTTC. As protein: CASSQVERGEQFF.

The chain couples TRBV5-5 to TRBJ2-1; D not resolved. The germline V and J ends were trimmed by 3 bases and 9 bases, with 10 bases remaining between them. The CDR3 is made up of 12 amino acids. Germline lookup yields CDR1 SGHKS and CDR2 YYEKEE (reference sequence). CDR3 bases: TGTGCCAGCAGCTGGGTCGGAGTTGAGCAGTTCTTC. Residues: CASSWVGVEQFF.

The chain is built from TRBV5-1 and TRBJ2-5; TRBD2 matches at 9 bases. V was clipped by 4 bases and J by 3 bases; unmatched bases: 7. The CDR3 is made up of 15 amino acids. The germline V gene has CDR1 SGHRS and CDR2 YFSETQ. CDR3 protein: CASSGDSSGEETQYF. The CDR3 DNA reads TGCGCCAGCAGCGGAGATTCTAGCGGGGAAGAGACCCAGTACTTC.

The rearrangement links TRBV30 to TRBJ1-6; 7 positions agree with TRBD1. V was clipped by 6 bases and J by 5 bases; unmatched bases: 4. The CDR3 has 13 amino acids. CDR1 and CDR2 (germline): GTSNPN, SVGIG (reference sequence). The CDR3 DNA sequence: TGTGCCTGCGAGACAGGGAATAATTCACCCCTCCACTTT. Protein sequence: CACETGNNSPLHF.

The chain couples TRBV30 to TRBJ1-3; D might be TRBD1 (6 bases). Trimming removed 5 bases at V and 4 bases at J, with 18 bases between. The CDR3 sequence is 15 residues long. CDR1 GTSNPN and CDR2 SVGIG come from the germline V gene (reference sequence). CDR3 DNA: TGTGCCTGGGCCCGCGGGGGGCTGGGAGGAAACACCATATATTTT. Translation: CAWARGGLGGNTIYF.

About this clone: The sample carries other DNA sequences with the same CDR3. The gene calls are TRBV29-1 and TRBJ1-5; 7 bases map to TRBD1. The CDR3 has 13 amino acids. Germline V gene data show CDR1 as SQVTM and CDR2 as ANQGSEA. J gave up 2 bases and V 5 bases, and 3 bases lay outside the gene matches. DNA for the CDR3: TGCAGCGTTTCAGGGGGGGGCAATCAGCCCCAGCATTTT. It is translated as CSVSGGGNQPQHF.

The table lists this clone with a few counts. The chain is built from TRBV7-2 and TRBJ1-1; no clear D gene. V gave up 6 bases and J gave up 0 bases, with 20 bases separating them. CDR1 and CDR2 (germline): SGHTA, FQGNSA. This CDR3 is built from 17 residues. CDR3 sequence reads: CASRRKEGLTMNTEAFF. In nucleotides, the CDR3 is TGTGCCAGCAGGCGCAAAGAGGGTTTAACCATGAACACTGAAGCTTTCTTT. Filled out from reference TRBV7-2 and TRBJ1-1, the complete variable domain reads GAGVSQSPSNKVTEKGKDVELRCDPISGHTALYWYRQSLGQGLEFLIYFQGNSAPDKSGLPSDRFSAERTGGSVSTLTIQRTQQEDSAVYLCASRRKEGLTMNTEAFFGQGTRLTVV.